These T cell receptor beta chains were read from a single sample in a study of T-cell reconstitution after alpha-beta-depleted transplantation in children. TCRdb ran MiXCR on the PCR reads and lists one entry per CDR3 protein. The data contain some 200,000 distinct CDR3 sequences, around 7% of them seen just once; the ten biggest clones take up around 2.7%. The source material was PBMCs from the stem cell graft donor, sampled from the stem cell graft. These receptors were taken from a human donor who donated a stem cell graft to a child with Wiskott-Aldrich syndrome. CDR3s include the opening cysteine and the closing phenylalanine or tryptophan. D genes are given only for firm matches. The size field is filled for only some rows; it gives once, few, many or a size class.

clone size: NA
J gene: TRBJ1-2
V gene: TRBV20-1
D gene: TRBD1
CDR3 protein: CSATRTGGGYTF
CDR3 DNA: TGCAGTGCCACAAGAACAGGGGGCGGCTACACCTTC

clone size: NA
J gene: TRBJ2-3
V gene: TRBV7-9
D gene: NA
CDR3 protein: CASSTPWRGLDTQYF
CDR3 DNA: TGTGCCAGCAGCACCCCCTGGCGGGGTTTGGATACGCAGTATTTT

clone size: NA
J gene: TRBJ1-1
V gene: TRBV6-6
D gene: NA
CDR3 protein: CASTLENTEAFF
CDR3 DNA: TGTGCCAGCACTTTAGAGAACACTGAAGCTTTCTTT

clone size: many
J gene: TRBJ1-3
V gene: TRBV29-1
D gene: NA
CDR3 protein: CSVSRGSSGNTIYF
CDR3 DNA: TGCAGCGTTTCCAGGGGCAGCTCTGGAAACACCATATATTTT

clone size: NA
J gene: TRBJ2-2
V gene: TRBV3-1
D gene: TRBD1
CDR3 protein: CASSQGTGFGELFF
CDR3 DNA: TGTGCCAGCAGCCAAGGGACAGGCTTTGGGGAGCTGTTTTTT

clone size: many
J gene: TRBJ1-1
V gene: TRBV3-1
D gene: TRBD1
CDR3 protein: CASSHRDRGGAAFF
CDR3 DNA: TGTGCCAGCAGCCACCGGGACAGGGGGGGAGCAGCTTTCTTT

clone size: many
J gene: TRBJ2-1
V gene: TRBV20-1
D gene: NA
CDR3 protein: CSAVGAGPTYNEQFF
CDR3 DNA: TGCAGTGCGGTCGGAGCGGGTCCGACCTACAATGAGCAGTTCTTC

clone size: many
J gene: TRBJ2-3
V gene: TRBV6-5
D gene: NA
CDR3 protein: CASSYPGVPDTQYF
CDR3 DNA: TGTGCCAGCAGTTACCCAGGGGTTCCAGATACGCAGTATTTT

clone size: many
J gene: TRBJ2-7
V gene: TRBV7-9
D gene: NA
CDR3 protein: CASSLYRQEPHYF
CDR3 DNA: TGTGCCAGCAGCTTATACCGACAGGAACCTCACTACTTC

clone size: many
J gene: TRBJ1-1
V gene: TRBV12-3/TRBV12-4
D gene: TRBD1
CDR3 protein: CASIRQGNTEAFF
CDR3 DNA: TGTGCCAGCATTAGACAGGGGAACACTGAAGCTTTCTTT

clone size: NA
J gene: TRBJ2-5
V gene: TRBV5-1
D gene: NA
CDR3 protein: CASSLTMSTGQYF
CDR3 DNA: TGCGCCAGCAGCCTTACGATGAGCACGGGCCAGTACTTC

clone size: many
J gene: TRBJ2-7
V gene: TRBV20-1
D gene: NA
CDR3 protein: CSASYLNYEQYF
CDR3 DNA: TGCAGTGCTAGTTACCTAAACTACGAGCAGTACTTC

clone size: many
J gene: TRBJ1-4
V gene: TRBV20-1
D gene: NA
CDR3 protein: CSAYPQGGNEKLFF
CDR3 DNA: TGCAGTGCCTACCCACAGGGAGGGAATGAAAAACTGTTTTTT

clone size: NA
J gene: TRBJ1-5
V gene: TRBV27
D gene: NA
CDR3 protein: CASSLLWNQPQHF
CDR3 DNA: TGTGCCAGCAGTTTATTATGGAATCAGCCCCAGCATTTT

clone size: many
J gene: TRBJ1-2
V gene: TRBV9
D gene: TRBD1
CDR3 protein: CASSVVRGQDGYTF
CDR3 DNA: TGTGCCAGCAGCGTAGTCAGGGGGCAAGATGGCTACACCTTC

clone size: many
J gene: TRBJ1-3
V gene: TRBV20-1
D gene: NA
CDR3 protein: CSARLSPSGVGNTIYF
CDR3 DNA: TGCAGTGCTAGACTCAGCCCCTCAGGGGTTGGAAACACCATATATTTT

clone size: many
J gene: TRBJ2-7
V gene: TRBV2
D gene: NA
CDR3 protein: CASSGDRPYEQYF
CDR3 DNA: TGTGCCAGCAGTGGCGACAGGCCCTACGAGCAGTACTTC

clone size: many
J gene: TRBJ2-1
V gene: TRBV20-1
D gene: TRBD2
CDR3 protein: CSAMGLASSYNEQFF
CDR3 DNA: TGCAGTGCTATGGGACTAGCGAGCTCCTACAATGAGCAGTTCTTC

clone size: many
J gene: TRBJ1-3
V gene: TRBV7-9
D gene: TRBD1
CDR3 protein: CASSSPDRGNTIYF
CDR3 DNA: TGTGCCAGCAGCTCCCCGGACAGGGGAAACACCATATATTTT

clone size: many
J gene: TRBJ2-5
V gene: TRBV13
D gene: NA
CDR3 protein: CASSPIVAETQYF
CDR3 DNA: TGTGCCAGCAGCCCCATAGTTGCAGAGACCCAGTACTTC